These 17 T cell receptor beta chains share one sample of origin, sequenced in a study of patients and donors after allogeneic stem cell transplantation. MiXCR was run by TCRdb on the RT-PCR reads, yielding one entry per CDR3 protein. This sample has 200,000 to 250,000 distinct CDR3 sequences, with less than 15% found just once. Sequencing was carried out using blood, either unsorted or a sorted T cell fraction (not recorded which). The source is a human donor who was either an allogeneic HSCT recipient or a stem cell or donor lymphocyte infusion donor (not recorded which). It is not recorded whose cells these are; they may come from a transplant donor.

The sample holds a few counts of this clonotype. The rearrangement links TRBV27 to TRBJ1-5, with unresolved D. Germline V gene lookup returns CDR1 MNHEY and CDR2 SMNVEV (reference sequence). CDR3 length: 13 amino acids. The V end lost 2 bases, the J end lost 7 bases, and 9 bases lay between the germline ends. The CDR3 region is CASSLEVFQPQHF. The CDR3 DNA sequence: TGTGCCAGCAGTTTAGAAGTTTTCCAGCCCCAGCATTTT.

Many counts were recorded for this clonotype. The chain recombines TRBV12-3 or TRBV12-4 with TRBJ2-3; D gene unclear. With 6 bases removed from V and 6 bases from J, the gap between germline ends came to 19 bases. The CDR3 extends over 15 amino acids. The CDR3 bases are TGTGCCAGCAGCCGCCTGGTAACAATTCTCGATACGCAGTATTTT. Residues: CASSRLVTILDTQYF.

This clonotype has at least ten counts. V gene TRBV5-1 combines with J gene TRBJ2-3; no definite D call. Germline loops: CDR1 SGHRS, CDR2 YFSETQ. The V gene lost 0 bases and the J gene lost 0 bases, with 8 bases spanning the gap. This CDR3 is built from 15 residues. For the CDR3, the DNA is TGCGCCAGCAGCTTGGACATTGTAAGCACAGATACGCAGTATTTT. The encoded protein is CASSLDIVSTDTQYF.

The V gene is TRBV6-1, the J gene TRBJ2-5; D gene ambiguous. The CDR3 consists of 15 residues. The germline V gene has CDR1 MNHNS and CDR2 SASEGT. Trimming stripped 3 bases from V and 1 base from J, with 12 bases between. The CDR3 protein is CASSDSSIPQETQYF. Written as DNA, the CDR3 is TGTGCCAGCAGTGATAGTTCTATCCCCCAAGAGACCCAGTACTTC.

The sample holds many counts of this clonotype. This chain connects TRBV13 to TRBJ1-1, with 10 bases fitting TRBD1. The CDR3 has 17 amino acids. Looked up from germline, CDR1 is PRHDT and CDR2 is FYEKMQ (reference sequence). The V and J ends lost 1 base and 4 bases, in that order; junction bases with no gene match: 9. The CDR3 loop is CASSLEGDRGRTTEAFF. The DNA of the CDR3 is TGTGCCAGCAGCTTAGAGGGAGACAGGGGGCGGACCACTGAAGCTTTCTTT.

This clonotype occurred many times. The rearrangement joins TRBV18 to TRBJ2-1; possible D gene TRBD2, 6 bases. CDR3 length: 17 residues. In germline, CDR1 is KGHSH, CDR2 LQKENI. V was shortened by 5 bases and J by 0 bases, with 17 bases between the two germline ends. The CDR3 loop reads CASSAEMAGSSYNEQFF. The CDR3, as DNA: TGTGCCAGCTCAGCTGAAATGGCGGGGAGCTCCTACAATGAGCAGTTCTTC.

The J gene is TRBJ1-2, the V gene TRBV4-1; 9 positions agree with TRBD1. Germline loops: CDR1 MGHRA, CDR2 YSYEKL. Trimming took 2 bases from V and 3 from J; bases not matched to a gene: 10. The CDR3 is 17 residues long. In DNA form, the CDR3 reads TGCGCCAGCAGCCAACAACAATTACAGGGGGCGGACTATGGCTACACCTTC. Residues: CASSQQQLQGADYGYTF.

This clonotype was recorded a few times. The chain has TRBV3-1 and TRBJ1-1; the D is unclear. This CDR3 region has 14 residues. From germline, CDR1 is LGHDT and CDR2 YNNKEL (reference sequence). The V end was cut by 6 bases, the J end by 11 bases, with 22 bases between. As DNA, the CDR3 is TGTGCCAGCAGACACTCTGATTCGTGGACGCAGGCTTTCTTT. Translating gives CASRHSDSWTQAFF.

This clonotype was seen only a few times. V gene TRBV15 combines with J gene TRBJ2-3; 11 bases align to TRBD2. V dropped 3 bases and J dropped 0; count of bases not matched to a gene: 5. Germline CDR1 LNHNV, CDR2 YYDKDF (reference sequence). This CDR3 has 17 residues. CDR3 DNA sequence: TGTGCCACCAGCAGTGGACTAGCGGGTCCCAGCACAGATACGCAGTATTTT. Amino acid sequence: CATSSGLAGPSTDTQYF.

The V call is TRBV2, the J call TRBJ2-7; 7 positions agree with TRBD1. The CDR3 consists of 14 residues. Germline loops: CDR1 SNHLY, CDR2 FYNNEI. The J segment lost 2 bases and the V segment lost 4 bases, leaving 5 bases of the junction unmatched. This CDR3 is CASSGTGVAYEQYF. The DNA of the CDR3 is TGTGCCAGCAGTGGGACAGGTGTGGCCTACGAGCAGTACTTC. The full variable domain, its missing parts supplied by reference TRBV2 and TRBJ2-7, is EPEVTQTPSHQVTQMGQEVILRCVPISNHLYFYWYRQILGQKVEFLVSFYNNEISEKSEIFDDQFSVERPDGSNFTLKIRSTKLEDSAMYFCASSGTGVAYEQYFGPGTRLTVT.

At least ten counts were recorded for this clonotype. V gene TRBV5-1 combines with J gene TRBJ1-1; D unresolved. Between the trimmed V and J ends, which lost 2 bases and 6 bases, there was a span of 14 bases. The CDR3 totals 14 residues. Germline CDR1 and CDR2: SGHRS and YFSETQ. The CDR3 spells CASSLGQNGPEAFF. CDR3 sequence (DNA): TGCGCCAGCAGCTTAGGCCAGAATGGCCCTGAAGCTTTCTTT.

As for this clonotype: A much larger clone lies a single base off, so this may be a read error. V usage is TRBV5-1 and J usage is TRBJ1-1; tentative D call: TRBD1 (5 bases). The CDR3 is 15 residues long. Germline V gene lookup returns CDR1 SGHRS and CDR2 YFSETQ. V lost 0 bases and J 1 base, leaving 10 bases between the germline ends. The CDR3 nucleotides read TGCGCCAGCAGCTTGGTGGCAGGGAGGAACACTGAAGCTTTCTTT. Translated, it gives CASSLVAGRNTEAFF.

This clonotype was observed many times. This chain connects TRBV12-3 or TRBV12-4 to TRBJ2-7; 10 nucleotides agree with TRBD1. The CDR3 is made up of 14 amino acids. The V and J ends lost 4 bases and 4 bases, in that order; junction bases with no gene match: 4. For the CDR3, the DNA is TGTGCCAGCAGTTCAGACAGGGGGCTTTACGAGCAGTACTTC. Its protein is CASSSDRGLYEQYF.

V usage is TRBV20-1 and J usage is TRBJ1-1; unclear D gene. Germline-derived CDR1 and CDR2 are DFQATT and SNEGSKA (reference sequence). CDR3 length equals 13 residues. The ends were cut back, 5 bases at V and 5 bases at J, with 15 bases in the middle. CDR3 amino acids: CSADYNGRTEAFF. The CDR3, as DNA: TGCAGTGCTGATTACAATGGGAGGACTGAAGCTTTCTTT.

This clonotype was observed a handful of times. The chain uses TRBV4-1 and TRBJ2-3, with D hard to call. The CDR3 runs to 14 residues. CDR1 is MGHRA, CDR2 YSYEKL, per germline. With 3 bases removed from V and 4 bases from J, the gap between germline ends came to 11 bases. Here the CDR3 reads CASSQGLFADTQYF. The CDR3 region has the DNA TGCGCCAGCAGCCAGGGCCTTTTCGCAGATACGCAGTATTTT.

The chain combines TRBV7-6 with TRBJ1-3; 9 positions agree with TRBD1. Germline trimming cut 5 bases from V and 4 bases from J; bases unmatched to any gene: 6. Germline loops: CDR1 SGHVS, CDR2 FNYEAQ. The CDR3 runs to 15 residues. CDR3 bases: TGTGCCAGCAGCCCTGGGACAGGGAGAGGAAACACCATATATTTT. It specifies CASSPGTGRGNTIYF. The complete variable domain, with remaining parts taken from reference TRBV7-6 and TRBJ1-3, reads GAGVSQSPRYKVTKRGQDVALRCDPISGHVSLYWYRQALGQGPEFLTYFNYEAQQDKSGLPNDRFSAERPEGSISTLTIQRTEQRDSAMYRCASSPGTGRGNTIYFGEGSWLTVV.

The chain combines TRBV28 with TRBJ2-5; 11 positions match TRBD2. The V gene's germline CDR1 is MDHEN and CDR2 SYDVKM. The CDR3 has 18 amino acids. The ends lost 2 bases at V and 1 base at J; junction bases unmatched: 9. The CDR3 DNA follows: TGTGCCAGCAGTTTAGTAGGTAGCGGGGGGGCTCCCCAAGAGACCCAGTACTTC. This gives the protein CASSLVGSGGAPQETQYF.